A single sample gave rise to the 6 T cell receptor beta chains below, sequenced in a study of T-cell memory formation after mild COVID-19. TCRdb reprocessed the 5' RACE reads with MiXCR, giving one entry per CDR3 protein. The sample holds about 110,000 distinct CDR3 sequences; roughly 12% are singletons and the top ten take more than 25%. Source material: PBMCs or a T cell subset sorted from them (not recorded which). Receptors originate from an adult woman who had mild COVID-19 (a few samples of this study predate the infection). Cell type and time point are not known.

The table lists this clonotype with many counts. The chain uses TRBV5-1 and TRBJ2-4, with D perhaps TRBD2 (6 bases). CDR3 length equals 16 residues. Trimming removed 4 bases at V and 0 bases at J, with 14 bases between. The germline V gene encodes CDR1 SGHRS and CDR2 YFSETQ. The CDR3, as DNA: TGCGCCAGCAGCCCGACTGGCGGGGTAGCCAAAAACATTCAGTACTTC. Translated, it gives CASSPTGGVAKNIQYF.

This clonotype was recorded a few times. The chain employs TRBV27 and TRBJ2-1; D ambiguous. This CDR3 is built from 13 residues. V was cut by 6 bases and J by 7 bases, with 13 bases left in between. Germline CDR1 is MNHEY and CDR2 is SMNVEV (reference sequence). CDR3 sequence reads: CASSLSLGNEQFF. As DNA, the CDR3 is TGTGCCAGCAGCCTGTCCCTGGGGAATGAGCAGTTCTTC.

The table lists this clonotype with a few counts. V usage is TRBV7-2 and J usage is TRBJ2-4; D gene uncertain. V gave up 0 bases and J gave up 14 bases, with 17 bases separating them. The CDR3 contains 14 residues. CDR1 and CDR2 (germline): SGHTA, FQGNSA. For the CDR3, the DNA is TGTGCCAGCAGCTTAGCCACAGCAACGTTGGTGGAGTACTTC. Translated: CASSLATATLVEYF.

This clonotype came up a few times. The V call is TRBV2, the J call TRBJ2-7; TRBD1 matches at 8 bases. V dropped 8 bases and J dropped 4; count of bases not matched to a gene: 13. The CDR3 sequence is 15 residues long. Germline V gene data show CDR1 as SNHLY and CDR2 as FYNNEI. CDR3 DNA sequence: TGTGCCAGCTCCAAGTCCGGGACAGGTTATTACGAGCAGTACTTC. The encoded protein is CASSKSGTGYYEQYF.

In this sample, this clonotype turned up many times. This chain uses TRBV6-5 with TRBJ1-2; D gene unclear. V lost 5 bases and J lost 8, with 15 bases in between. The CDR3 runs to 13 residues. Germline CDR1 is MNHEY and CDR2 is SVGAGI. This CDR3 is CASSTTRSEGYTF. Written as DNA, the CDR3 is TGTGCCAGCAGTACGACCCGCTCAGAGGGCTACACCTTC.

This clonotype was found a few times. The rearrangement uses TRBV7-9 and TRBJ1-2; a possible D gene is TRBD1 (5 bases). Trimming removed 1 base from V and 3 bases from J, with 9 bases in between. The germline V gene encodes CDR1 SEHNR and CDR2 FQNEAQ (reference sequence). The CDR3 is 14 amino acids. CDR3 bases: TGTGCCAGCAGCTTAGAGCAGGGACACTATGGCTACACCTTC. Translated, it gives CASSLEQGHYGYTF.